Listed below are T cell receptor beta chains from one sample, sequenced in a study of OX40 agonist ivuxolimab in advanced cancers. Here immunoSEQ multiplex PCR was the method, and the copy in TCRdb shows in-frame clones only, minus some. The table shows over 85,000 clones, with roughly 87% occurring only once. The starting material was CD4+ or CD8+ T cells sorted from blood, obtained in a trial of the OX40 agonist ivuxolimab. These receptors came from an adult with an advanced solid tumor such as melanoma, head and neck, liver or kidney cancer. The CDR3 runs from the conserved cysteine through the conserved F or W. Each record gives: clone size, V gene, D gene, J gene, CDR3 DNA, CDR3 protein. A D gene is named only where the DNA matches it firmly. Some rows mark clone size as missing; the rest say once, few, many or name a class of expanded clone.

size: -; V: TRBV7-2; D: -; J: TRBJ1-6; DNA: TGTGCCAGCAGCTTTCGACCCGGGGTGCCAAATTCACCCCTCCACTTT; CDR3: CASSFRPGVPNSPLHF
size: -; V: TRBV27; D: TRBD1; J: TRBJ2-5; DNA: TGTGCCATCCTTACCAGGGGACAGGGGGTCGAGACCCAGTACTTC; CDR3: CAILTRGQGVETQYF
size: -; V: TRBV15; D: -; J: TRBJ1-6; DNA: TGTGCCACCAGCAGGTACTCAGGGGATTCCTATAATTCACCCCTCCACTTT; CDR3: CATSRYSGDSYNSPLHF
size: -; V: TRBV5-1; D: TRBD1; J: TRBJ2-1; DNA: TGCGCCAGCCAGGGGGGGACAGGGAATTACAATGAGCAGTTCTTC; CDR3: CASQGGTGNYNEQFF
size: -; V: TRBV6-1; D: -; J: TRBJ2-1; DNA: TGTGCCAGCAGTGAAAAACCTAGCTCCTACAATGAGCAGTTCTTC; CDR3: CASSEKPSSYNEQFF
size: -; V: TRBV5-1; D: -; J: TRBJ1-1; DNA: TGCGCCAGCAGCTTGCAGGACGTAAGCGCTGAAGCTTTCTTT; CDR3: CASSLQDVSAEAFF
size: -; V: TRBV4-3; D: TRBD1; J: TRBJ2-1; DNA: TGCGCCAGCAGCCAAGATGGTAGTCGGGACAGGGGTCCTTATGAGCAGTTCTTC; CDR3: CASSQDGSRDRGPYEQFF
size: -; V: TRBV29-1; D: -; J: TRBJ1-2; DNA: TGCAGCGTGGAGGACAGTGGCTATGGCTACACCTTC; CDR3: CSVEDSGYGYTF
size: -; V: TRBV5-4; D: -; J: TRBJ1-2; DNA: TGTGCCAGCAGCTTGGGACAGAGAGGCTACACCTTC; CDR3: CASSLGQRGYTF
size: once; V: TRBV2; D: -; J: TRBJ2-4; DNA: TGTGCCAAAGGCCAGGGGGGTGGCATTCAGTACTTC; CDR3: CAKGQGGGIQYF
size: -; V: TRBV10-1; D: -; J: TRBJ2-1; DNA: TGCGCCAGCAGCTCAGGGACCCACGATGAGCAGTTCTTC; CDR3: CASSSGTHDEQFF
size: -; V: TRBV13; D: -; J: TRBJ2-1; DNA: TGTGCCAGCAGCTTAGTGAGGGACGGCAATGAGCAGTTCTTC; CDR3: CASSLVRDGNEQFF
size: -; V: TRBV18; D: -; J: TRBJ1-5; DNA: TGTGCCAGCTCACCGGGAAAGGAGGCTGGCAATCAGCCCCAGCATTTT; CDR3: CASSPGKEAGNQPQHF
size: -; V: TRBV5-1; D: -; J: TRBJ1-1; DNA: TGCGCCAGCAGCTTGCTCCAGGGATGGGACACTGAAGCTTTCTTT; CDR3: CASSLLQGWDTEAFF